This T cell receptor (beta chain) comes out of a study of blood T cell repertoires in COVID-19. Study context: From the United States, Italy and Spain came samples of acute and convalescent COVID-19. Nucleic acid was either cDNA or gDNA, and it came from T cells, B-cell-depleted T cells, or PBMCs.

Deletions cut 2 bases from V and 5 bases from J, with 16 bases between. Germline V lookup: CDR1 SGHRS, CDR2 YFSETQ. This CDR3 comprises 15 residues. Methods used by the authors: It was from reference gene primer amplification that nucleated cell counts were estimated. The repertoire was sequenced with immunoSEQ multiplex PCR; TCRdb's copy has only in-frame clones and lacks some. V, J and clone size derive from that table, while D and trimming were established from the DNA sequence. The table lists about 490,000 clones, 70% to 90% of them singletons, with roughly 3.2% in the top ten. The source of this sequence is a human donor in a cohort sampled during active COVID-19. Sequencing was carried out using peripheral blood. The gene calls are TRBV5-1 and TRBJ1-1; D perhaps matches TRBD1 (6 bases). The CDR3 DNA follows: TGCGCCAGCAGCTTCGGGGGGCTCTCAGGAACTGAAGCTTTCTTT. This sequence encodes CASSFGGLSGTEAFF.